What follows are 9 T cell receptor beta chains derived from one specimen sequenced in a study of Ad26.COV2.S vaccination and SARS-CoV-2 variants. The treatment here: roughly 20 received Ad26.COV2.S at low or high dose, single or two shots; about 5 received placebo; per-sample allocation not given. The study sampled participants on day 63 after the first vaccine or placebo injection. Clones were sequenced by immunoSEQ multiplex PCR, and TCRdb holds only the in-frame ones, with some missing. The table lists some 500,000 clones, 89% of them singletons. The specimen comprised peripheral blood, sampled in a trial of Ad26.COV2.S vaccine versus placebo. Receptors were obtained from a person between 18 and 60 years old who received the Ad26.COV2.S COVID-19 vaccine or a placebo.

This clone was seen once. The CDR3, as DNA: TGTGCCAGCAGCTTAAGGGACCTAACGCAGTATTTT. It specifies CASSLRDLTQYF. The chain employs TRBV11-3 and TRBJ2-3, with D possibly called TRBD1 or TRBD2 (5 bases each). CDR3 length equals 12 residues. The ends were cut back, 2 bases at V and 9 bases at J, with 9 bases in the middle. CDR1 is SGHNT and CDR2 is YENEEA in the germline V gene.

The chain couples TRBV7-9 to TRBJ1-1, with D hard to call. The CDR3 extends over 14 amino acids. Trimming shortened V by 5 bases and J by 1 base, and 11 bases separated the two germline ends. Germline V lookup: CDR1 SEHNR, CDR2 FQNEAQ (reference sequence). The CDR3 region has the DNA TGTGCCAGCAGCAACGTCAGACGGAACACTGAAGCTTTCTTT. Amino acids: CASSNVRRNTEAFF.

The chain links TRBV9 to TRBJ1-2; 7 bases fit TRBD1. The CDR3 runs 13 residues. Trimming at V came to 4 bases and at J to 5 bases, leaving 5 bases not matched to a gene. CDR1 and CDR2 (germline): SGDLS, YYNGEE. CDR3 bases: TGTGCCAGCAGCCTGACAGGGACATATGGCTACACCTTC. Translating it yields CASSLTGTYGYTF.

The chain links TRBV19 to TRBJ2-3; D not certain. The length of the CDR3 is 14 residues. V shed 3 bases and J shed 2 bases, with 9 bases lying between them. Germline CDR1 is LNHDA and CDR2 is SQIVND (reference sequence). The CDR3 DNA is TGTGCCAGTAGTATGTTTACTTCCACAGATACGCAGTATTTT. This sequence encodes CASSMFTSTDTQYF.

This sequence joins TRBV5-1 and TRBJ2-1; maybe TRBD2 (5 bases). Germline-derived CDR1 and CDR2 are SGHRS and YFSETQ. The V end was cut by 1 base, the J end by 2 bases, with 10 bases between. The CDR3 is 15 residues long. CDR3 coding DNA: TGCGCCAGCAGCTTGAAACGGGGTACCTACAATGAGCAGTTCTTC. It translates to CASSLKRGTYNEQFF. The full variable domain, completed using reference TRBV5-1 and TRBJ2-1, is KAGVTQTPRYLIKTRGQQVTLSCSPISGHRSVSWYQQTPGQGLQFLFEYFSETQRNKGNFPGRFSGRQFSNSRSEMNVSTLELGDSALYLCASSLKRGTYNEQFFGPGTRLTVL.

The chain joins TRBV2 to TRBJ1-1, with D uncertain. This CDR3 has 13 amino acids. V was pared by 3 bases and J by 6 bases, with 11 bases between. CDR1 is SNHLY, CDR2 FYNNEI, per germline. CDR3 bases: TGTGCCAGCAGTGATTCAGGCCAAGCTGAAGCTTTCTTT. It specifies CASSDSGQAEAFF.

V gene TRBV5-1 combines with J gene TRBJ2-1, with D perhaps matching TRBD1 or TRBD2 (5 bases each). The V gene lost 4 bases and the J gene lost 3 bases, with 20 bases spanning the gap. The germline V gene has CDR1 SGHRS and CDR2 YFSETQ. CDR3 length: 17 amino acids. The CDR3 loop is CASSLPRGGAFYNEQFF. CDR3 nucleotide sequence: TGCGCCAGCAGCCTCCCCCGGGGTGGGGCCTTCTACAATGAGCAGTTCTTC.

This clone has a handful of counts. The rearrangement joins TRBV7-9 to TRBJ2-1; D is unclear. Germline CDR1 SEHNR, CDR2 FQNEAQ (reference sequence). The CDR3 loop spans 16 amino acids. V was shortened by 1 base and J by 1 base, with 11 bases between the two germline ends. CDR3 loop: CASSLEVTGSYNEQFF. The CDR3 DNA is TGTGCCAGCAGCTTAGAGGTAACGGGTTCCTACAATGAGCAGTTCTTC.

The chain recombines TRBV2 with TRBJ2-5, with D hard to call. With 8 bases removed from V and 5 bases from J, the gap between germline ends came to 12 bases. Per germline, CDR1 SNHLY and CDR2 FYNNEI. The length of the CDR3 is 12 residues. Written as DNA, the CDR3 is TGTGCCAGCGGAAGAGTTGGGGAGACCCAGTACTTC. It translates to CASGRVGETQYF.